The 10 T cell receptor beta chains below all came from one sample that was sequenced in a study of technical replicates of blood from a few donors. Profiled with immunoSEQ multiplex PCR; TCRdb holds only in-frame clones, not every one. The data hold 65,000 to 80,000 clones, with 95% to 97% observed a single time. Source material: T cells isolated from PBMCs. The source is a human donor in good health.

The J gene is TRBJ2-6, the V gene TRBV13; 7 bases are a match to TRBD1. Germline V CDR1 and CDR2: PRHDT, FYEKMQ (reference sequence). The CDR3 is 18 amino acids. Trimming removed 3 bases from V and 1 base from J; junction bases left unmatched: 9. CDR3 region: CASSFSTGLRSGANVLTF. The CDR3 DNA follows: TGTGCCAGCAGCTTCTCGACAGGGTTGAGGTCTGGGGCCAACGTCCTGACTTTC.

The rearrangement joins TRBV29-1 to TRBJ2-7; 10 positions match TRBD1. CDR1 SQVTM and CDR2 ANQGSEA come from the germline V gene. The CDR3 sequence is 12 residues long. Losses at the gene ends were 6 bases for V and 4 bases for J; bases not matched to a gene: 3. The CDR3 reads CSVGQGVYEQYF. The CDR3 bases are TGCAGCGTAGGACAGGGGGTATACGAGCAGTACTTC.

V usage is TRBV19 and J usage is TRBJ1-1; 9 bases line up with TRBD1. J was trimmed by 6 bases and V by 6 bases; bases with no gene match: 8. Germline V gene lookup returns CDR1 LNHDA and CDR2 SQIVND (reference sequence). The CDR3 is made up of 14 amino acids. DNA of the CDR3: TGTGCCAGTAGCGTGACAGGGGGAGTCGCTGAAGCTTTCTTT. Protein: CASSVTGGVAEAFF. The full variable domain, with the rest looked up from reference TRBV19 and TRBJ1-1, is DGGITQSPKYLFRKEGQNVTLSCEQNLNHDAMYWYRQDPGQGLRLIYYSQIVNDFQKGDIAEGYSVSREKKESFPLTVTSAQKNPTAFYLCASSVTGGVAEAFFGQGTRLTVV.

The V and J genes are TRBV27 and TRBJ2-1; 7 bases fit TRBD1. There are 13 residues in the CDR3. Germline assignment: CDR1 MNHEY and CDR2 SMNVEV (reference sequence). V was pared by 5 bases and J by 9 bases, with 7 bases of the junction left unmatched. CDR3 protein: CASSPERGREQFF. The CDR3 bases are TGTGCCAGCAGTCCTGAAAGGGGGCGTGAGCAGTTCTTC.

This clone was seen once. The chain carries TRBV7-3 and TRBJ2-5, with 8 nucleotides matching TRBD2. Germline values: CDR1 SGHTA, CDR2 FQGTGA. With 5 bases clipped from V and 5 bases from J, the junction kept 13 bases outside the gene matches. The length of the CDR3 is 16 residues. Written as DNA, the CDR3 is TGTGCCAGCAGCCTGAATCTAGCGGGTCCTATGGAGACCCAGTACTTC. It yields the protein CASSLNLAGPMETQYF. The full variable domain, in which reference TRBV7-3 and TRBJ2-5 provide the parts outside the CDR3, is GAGVSQTPSNKVTEKGKYVELRCDPISGHTALYWYRQSLGQGPEFLIYFQGTGAADDSGLPNDRFFAVRPEGSVSTLKIQRTERGDSAVYLCASSLNLAGPMETQYFGPGTRLLVL.

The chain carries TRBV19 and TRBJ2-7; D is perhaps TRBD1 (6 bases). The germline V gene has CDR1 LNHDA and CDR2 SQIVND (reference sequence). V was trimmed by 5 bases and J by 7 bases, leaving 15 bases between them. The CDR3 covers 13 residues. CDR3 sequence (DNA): TGTGCCAGTAGTGCCCAGGGGCCGGGGGAGCAGTACTTC. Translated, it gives CASSAQGPGEQYF. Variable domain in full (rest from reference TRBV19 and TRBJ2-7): DGGITQSPKYLFRKEGQNVTLSCEQNLNHDAMYWYRQDPGQGLRLIYYSQIVNDFQKGDIAEGYSVSREKKESFPLTVTSAQKNPTAFYLCASSAQGPGEQYFGPGTRLTVT.

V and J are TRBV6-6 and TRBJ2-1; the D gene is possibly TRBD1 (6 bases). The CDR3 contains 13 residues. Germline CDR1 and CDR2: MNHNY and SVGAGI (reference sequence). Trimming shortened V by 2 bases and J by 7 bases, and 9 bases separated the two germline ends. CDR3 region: CASSYGQPNEQFF. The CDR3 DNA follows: TGTGCCAGCAGTTACGGACAGCCGAATGAGCAGTTCTTC.

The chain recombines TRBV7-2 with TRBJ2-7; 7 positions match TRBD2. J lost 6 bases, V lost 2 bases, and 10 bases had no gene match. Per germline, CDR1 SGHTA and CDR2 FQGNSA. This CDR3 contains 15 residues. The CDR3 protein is CASSLPQGAGAEQYF. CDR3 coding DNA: TGTGCCAGCAGCTTACCCCAAGGGGCGGGAGCCGAGCAGTACTTC.

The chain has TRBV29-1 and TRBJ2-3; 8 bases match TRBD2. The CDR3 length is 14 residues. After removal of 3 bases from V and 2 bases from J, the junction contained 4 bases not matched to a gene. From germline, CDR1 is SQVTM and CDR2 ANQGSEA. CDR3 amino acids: CSVDGGGSTDTQYF. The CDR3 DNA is TGCAGCGTTGATGGCGGGGGGTCCACAGATACGCAGTATTTT.

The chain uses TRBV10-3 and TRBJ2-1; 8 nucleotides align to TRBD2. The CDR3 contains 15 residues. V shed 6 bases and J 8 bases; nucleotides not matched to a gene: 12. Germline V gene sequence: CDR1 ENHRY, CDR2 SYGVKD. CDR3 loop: CAISNVGLEGDEQFF. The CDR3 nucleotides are TGTGCCATCAGCAACGTGGGACTAGAGGGCGATGAGCAGTTCTTC.